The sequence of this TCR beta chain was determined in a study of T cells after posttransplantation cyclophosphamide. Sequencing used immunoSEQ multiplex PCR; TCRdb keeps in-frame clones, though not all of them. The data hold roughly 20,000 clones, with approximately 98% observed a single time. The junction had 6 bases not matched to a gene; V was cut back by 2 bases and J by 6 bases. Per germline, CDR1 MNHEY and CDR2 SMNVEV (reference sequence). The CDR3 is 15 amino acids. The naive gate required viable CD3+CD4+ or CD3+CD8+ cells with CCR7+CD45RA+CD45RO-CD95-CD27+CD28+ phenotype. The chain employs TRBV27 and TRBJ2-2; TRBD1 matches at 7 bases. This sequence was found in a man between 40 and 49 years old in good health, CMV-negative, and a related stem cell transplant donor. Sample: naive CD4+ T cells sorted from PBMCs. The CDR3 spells CASSLSTGAAGELFF. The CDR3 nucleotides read TGTGCCAGCAGTTTAAGTACAGGGGCGGCCGGGGAGCTGTTTTTT.